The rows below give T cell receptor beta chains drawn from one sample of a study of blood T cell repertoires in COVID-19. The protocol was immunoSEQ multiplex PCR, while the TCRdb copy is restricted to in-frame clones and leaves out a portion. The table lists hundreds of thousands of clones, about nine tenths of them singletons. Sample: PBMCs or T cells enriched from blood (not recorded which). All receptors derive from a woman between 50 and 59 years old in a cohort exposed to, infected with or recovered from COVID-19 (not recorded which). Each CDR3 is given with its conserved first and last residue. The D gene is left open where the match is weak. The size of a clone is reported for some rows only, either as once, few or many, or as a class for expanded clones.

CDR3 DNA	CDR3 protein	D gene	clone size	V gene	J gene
TGTGCCAGCAGCTTCACAGGGTCTGGGGCCAACGTCCTGACTTTC	CASSFTGSGANVLTF	-	-	TRBV5-4	TRBJ2-6
TGTGCCAGTAAATCTTATGAGACAGGTTGGATTGTGCAGCCCCAGCATTTT	CASKSYETGWIVQPQHF	-	-	TRBV19	TRBJ1-5
TGTGCCATCAGTGAGTCGATGCAGGGGAAGACCCAGTACTTC	CAISESMQGKTQYF	-	-	TRBV10-3	TRBJ2-5
TGCGCCAGCAGCCAAGGCCCAGGAGGGGGGGGGACAGATACGCAGTATTTT	CASSQGPGGGGTDTQYF	-	-	TRBV4-3	TRBJ2-3
TGCGCCAGCAGCTTGGCACAGGCCGCTGGCTACACCTTC	CASSLAQAAGYTF	-	-	TRBV5-1	TRBJ1-2
TGCGCCAGCAGCACGATGGGGACAGGGTCCTATGGCTACACCTTC	CASSTMGTGSYGYTF	TRBD1	-	TRBV5-1	TRBJ1-2
TGCGCCAGCAGTCACACAGAAAACACTGAAGCTTTCTTT	CASSHTENTEAFF	-	-	TRBV5-1	TRBJ1-1
TGTGCCACCAGTCTGCAACTAGCGGGGGAAGAGACCCAGTACTTC	CATSLQLAGEETQYF	TRBD2	-	TRBV15	TRBJ2-5
TGTGCCACCGAACGGGGGAAAATGCCGGCGAACACTGAAGCTTTCTTT	CATERGKMPANTEAFF	-	-	TRBV19	TRBJ1-1
TGTGCCAGCAGTTTATTTCCAGGGGAGGGTCCCAATGGCTACACCTTC	CASSLFPGEGPNGYTF	-	-	TRBV28	TRBJ1-2
TGTGCCAGCTCACCACCGGACATTAACACCGGGGAGCTGTTTTTT	CASSPPDINTGELFF	-	-	TRBV18	TRBJ2-2
TGTGCCAGCAGCCGACACCAAGCCAAAAACATTCAGTACTTC	CASSRHQAKNIQYF	-	-	TRBV3-1/TRBV3-2	TRBJ2-4
TGCGCCAGCAGCGCCGGACAACGCGCCTACGAGCAGTACTTC	CASSAGQRAYEQYF	-	-	TRBV10-2	TRBJ2-7
TGTGCCTGGACTAAAATCCGGGGATCTAGCACAGATACGCAGTATTTT	CAWTKIRGSSTDTQYF	-	-	TRBV30	TRBJ2-3
TGTGCCAGCAGTTACGACCCCAGCGGGGGGTCCGATGAGCAGTTCTTC	CASSYDPSGGSDEQFF	TRBD2	few	TRBV5-4	TRBJ2-1